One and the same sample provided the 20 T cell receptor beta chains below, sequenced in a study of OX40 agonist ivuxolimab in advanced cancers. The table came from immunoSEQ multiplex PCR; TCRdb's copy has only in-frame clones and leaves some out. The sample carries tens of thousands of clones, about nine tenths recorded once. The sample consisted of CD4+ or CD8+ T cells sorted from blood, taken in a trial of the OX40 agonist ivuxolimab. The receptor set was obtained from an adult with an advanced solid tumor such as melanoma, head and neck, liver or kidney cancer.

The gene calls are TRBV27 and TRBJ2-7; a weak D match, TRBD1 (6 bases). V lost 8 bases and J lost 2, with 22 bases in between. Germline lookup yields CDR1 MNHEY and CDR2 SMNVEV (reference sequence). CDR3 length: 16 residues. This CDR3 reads CASPPVGQILTYEQYF. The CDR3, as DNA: TGTGCCAGCCCCCCCGTAGGACAGATATTAACCTACGAGCAGTACTTC.

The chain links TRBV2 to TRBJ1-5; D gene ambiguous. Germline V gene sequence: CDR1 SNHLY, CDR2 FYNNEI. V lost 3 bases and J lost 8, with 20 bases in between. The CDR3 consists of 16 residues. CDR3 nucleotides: TGTGCCAGCAGTGATCCGGGCAGGTTAGTAGAGGAGCCCCAGCATTTT. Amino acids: CASSDPGRLVEEPQHF.

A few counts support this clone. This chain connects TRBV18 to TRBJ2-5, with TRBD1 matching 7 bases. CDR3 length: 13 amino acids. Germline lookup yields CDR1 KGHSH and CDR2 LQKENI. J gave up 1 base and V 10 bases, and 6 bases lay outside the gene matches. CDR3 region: CATRGGLQETQYF. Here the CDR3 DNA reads TGTGCCACCAGAGGGGGCCTCCAAGAGACCCAGTACTTC.

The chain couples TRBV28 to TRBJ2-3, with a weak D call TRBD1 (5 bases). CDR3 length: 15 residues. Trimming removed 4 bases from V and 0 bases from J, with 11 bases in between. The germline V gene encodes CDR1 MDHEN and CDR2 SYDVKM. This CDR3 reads CASSSRQPSTDTQYF. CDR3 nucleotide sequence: TGTGCCAGCAGTTCCCGACAGCCTAGCACAGATACGCAGTATTTT. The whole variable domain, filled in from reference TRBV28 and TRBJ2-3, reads DVKVTQSSRYLVKRTGEKVFLECVQDMDHENMFWYRQDPGLGLRLIYFSYDVKMKEKGDIPEGYSVSREKKERFSLILESASTNQTSMYLCASSSRQPSTDTQYFGPGTRLTVL.

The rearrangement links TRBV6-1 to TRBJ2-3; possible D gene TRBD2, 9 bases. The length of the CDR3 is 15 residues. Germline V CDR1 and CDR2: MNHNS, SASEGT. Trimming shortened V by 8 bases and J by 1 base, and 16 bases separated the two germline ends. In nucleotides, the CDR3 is TGTGCCAGCCAGGGGGCTAGCGGGGGCACAGATACGCAGTATTTT. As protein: CASQGASGGTDTQYF.

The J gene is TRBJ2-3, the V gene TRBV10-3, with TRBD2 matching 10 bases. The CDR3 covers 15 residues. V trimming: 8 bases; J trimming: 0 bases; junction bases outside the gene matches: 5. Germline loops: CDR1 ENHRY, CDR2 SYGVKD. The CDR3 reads CAIAWTSGSTDTQYF. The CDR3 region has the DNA TGTGCCATCGCGTGGACTAGCGGTAGCACAGATACGCAGTATTTT.

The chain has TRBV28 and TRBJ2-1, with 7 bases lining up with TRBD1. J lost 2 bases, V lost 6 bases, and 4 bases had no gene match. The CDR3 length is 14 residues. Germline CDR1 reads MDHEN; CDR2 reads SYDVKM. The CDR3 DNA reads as TGTGCCAGCAGACCCGGGACAGCCTACAATGAGCAGTTCTTC. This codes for CASRPGTAYNEQFF.

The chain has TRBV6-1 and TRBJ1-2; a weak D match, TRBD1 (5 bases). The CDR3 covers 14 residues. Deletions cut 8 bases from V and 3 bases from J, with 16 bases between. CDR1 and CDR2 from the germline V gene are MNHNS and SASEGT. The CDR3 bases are TGTGCCAGCGCCCGGGGCCTTAGGGACTATGGCTACACCTTC. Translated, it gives CASARGLRDYGYTF.

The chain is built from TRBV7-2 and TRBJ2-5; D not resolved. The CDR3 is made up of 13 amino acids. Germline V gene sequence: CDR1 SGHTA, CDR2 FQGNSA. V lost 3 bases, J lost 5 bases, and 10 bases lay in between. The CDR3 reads CASSFLVFETQYF. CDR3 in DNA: TGTGCCAGCAGCTTTTTGGTGTTTGAGACCCAGTACTTC. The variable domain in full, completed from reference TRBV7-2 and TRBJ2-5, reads GAGVSQSPSNKVTEKGKDVELRCDPISGHTALYWYRQSLGQGLEFLIYFQGNSAPDKSGLPSDRFSAERTGGSVSTLTIQRTQQEDSAVYLCASSFLVFETQYFGPGTRLLVL.

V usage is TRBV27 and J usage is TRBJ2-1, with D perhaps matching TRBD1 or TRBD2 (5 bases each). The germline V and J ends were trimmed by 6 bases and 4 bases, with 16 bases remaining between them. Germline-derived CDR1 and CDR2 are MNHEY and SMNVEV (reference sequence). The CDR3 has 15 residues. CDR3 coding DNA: TGTGCCAGCAGGAGGGGCAGGAACAGTTACAATGAGCAGTTCTTC. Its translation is CASRRGRNSYNEQFF.

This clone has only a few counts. CDR3 sequence reads: CASSADLAEAFF. CDR3 sequence (DNA): TGTGCCAGCTCAGCTGATCTCGCTGAAGCTTTCTTT. The V gene is TRBV18, the J gene TRBJ1-1; D not certain. The CDR3 length is 12 residues. Trimming took off 5 bases at V and 6 bases at J, with 10 bases between the two ends. Germline-derived CDR1 and CDR2 are KGHSH and LQKENI.

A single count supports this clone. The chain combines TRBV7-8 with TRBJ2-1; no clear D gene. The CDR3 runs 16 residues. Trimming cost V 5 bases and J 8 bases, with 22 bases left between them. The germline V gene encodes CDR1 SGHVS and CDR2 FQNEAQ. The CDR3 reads CASSRPVAADVDEQFF. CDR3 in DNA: TGTGCCAGCAGCCGTCCTGTGGCGGCAGACGTAGATGAGCAGTTCTTC.

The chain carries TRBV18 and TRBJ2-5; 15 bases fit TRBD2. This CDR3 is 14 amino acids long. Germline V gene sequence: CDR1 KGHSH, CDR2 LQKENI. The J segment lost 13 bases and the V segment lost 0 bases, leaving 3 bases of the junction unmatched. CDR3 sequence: CASSPPGLAGGGYF. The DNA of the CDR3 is TGTGCCAGCTCACCACCGGGACTAGCGGGAGGAGGGTACTTC.

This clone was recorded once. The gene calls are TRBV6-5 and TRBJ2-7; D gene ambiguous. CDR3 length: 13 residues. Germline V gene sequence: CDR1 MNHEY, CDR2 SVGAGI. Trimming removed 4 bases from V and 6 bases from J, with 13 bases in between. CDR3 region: CASSSYYSVEQYF. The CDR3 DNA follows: TGTGCCAGCAGTTCCTATTACTCTGTCGAGCAGTACTTC.

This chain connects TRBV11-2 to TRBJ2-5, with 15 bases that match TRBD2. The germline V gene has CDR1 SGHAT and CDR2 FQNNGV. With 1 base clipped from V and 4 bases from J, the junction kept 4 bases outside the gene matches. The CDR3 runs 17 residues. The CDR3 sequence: CASSLGTSGGARETQYF. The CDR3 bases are TGTGCCAGCAGCTTAGGGACTAGCGGGGGGGCCCGAGAGACCCAGTACTTC.

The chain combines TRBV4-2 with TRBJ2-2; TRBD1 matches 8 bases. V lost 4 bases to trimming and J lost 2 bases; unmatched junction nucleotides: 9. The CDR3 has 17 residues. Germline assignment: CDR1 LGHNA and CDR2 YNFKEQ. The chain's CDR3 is CASSLQPGQANTGELFF. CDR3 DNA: TGTGCCAGCAGCCTTCAACCGGGACAGGCAAACACCGGGGAGCTGTTTTTT.

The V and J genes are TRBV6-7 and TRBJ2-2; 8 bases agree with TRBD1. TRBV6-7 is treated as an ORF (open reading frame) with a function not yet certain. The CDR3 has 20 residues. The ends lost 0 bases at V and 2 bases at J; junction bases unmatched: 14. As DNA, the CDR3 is TGTGCCAGCAGTTACTCGACGCCCAGCATCCAGGGGGCAAACACCGGGGAGCTGTTTTTT. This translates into CASSYSTPSIQGANTGELFF.

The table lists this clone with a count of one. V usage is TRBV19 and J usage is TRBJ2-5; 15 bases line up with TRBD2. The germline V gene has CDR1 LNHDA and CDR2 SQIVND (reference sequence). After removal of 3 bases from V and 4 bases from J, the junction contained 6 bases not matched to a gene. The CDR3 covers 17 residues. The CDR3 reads CASSMWGLAGGGETQYF. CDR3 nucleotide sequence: TGTGCCAGTAGTATGTGGGGACTAGCGGGAGGAGGAGAGACCCAGTACTTC.

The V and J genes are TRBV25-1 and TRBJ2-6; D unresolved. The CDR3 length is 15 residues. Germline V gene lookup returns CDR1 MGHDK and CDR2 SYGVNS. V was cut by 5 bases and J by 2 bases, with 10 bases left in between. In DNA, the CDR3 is TGTGCCAGCAGTTTAGGGTTGGCTGGGGCCAACGTCCTGACTTTC. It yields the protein CASSLGLAGANVLTF.

The CDR3 region is CAIRRYRDRNTEAFF. CDR3 DNA sequence: TGTGCCATCAGACGGTACAGGGATCGGAACACTGAAGCTTTCTTT. V is TRBV10-3 and J is TRBJ1-1, with a possible D match to TRBD1 (6 bases). CDR3 length: 15 amino acids. CDR1 is ENHRY and CDR2 is SYGVKD in the germline V gene. Trimming pared 6 bases from V and 1 base from J, leaving 15 bases between.